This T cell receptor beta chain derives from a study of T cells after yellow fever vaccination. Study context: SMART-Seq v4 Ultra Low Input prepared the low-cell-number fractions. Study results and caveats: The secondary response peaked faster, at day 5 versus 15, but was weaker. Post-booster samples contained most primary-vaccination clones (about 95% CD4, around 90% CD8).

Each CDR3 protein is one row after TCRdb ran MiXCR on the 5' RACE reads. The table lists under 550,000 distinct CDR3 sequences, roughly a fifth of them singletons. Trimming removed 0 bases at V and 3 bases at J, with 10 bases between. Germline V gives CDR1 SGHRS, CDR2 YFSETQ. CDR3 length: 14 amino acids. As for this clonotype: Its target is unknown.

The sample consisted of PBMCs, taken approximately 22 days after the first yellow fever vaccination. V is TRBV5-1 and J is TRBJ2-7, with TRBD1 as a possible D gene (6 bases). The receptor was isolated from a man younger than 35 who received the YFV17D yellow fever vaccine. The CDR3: CASSLDVRGYEQYV. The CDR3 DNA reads TGCGCCAGCAGCTTGGATGTCAGGGGCTACGAGCAGTACGTC.